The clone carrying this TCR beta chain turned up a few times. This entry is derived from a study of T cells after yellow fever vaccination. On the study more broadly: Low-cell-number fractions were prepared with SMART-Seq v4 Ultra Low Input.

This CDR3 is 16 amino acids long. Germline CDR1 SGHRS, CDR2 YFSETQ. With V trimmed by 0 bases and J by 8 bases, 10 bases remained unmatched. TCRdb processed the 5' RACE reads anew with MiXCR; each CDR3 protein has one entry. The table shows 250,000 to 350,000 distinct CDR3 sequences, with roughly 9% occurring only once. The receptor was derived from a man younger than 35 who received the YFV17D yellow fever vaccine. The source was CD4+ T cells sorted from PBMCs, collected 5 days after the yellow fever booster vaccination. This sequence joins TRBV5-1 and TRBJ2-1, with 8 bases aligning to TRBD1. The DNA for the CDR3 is TGCGCCAGCAGCTTGGGGCCTGGACAGGGTGGGGATGAGCAGTTCTTC. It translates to CASSLGPGQGGDEQFF.